The 11 T cell receptor beta chains in this list originate from one sample, sequenced in a study of T cells in Graves' hyperthyroidism and ophthalmopathy. RNA transcripts yielded amplified TCR beta CDR3 regions. A set of HTBI primers served as the primers for a first-round RT-PCR of the TCR CDR3. TCRdb passed the multiplex PCR reads through MiXCR, listing each CDR3 protein once. The table records 250,000 to 300,000 distinct CDR3 sequences, roughly 15% of them present only once. Sequenced sample: blood. The source is a middle-aged woman with Graves' hyperthyroidism that later progressed to Graves' ophthalmopathy.

This clonotype was recorded many times. The rearrangement joins TRBV19 to TRBJ1-5, with D uncertain. CDR3 length: 15 amino acids. CDR1 and CDR2 from the germline V gene are LNHDA and SQIVND (reference sequence). V lost 7 bases and J lost 0, with 13 bases in between. The DNA for the CDR3 is TGTGCCAGTAACCAAGGAACATATAGCAATCAGCCCCAGCATTTT. This translates into CASNQGTYSNQPQHF.

This clonotype was recorded many times. The rearrangement links TRBV27 to TRBJ2-3; 11 nucleotides align to TRBD2. The germline gives CDR1 MNHEY, CDR2 SMNVEV (reference sequence). Germline trimming cut 2 bases from V and 1 base from J; bases unmatched to any gene: 8. The CDR3 runs 18 residues. CDR3 amino acids: CASSLSLGTSGRTDTQYF. The CDR3 DNA reads as TGTGCCAGCAGTTTAAGTCTAGGGACTAGCGGACGCACAGATACGCAGTATTTT.

This clonotype was recorded many times. This chain links TRBV27 with TRBJ1-2, with TRBD1 as a possible D gene (5 bases). Germline values: CDR1 MNHEY, CDR2 SMNVEV (reference sequence). The CDR3 is 16 amino acids. V was shortened by 4 bases and J by 0 bases, with 15 bases between the two germline ends. CDR3 DNA: TGTGCCAGCAGTTCCTCTGGAGGGGTAGCTAACTATGGCTACACCTTC. Its translation is CASSSSGGVANYGYTF.

V usage is TRBV5-1 and J usage is TRBJ1-2; TRBD1 is a possible D gene (6 bases). The CDR3 runs 17 residues. Per the germline V gene, CDR1 is SGHRS and CDR2 is YFSETQ. The V gene lost 3 bases and the J gene lost 4 bases, with 22 bases spanning the gap. The CDR3 loop reads CASSSPSAGASSYGYTF. In DNA form, the CDR3 reads TGCGCCAGCAGCTCACCTTCCGCAGGGGCCAGTAGCTATGGCTACACCTTC.

The chain carries TRBV12-3 or TRBV12-4 and TRBJ2-1; 10 bases are shared with TRBD2. V lost 5 bases to trimming and J lost 4 bases; unmatched junction nucleotides: 8. This CDR3 region has 16 residues. The chain's CDR3 is CASSPELAGPYNEQFF. The CDR3, as DNA: TGTGCCAGCAGTCCAGAACTAGCGGGGCCTTACAATGAGCAGTTCTTC.

There are a few counts of this clonotype. This chain uses TRBV6-1 with TRBJ2-1; 7 bases agree with TRBD1. The CDR3 covers 15 residues. The junction had 6 bases not matched to a gene; V was cut back by 5 bases and J by 2 bases. The germline V gene has CDR1 MNHNS and CDR2 SASEGT. CDR3 residues: CASSPDRVTYNEQFF. CDR3 in DNA: TGTGCCAGCAGTCCTGACAGGGTTACCTACAATGAGCAGTTCTTC.

The chain combines TRBV7-9 with TRBJ2-3, with TRBD2 matching 13 bases. CDR3 length equals 17 residues. V was pared by 5 bases and J by 2 bases, with 7 bases of the junction left unmatched. Per the germline V gene, CDR1 is SEHNR and CDR2 is FQNEAQ (reference sequence). The CDR3 is CASSGTSGVTDTDTQYF. The CDR3, as DNA: TGTGCCAGCAGCGGGACTAGCGGGGTTACAGACACAGATACGCAGTATTTT.

This clonotype was observed many times. The chain employs TRBV12-3 or TRBV12-4 and TRBJ2-2; no reliable D call. Trimming stripped 0 bases from V and 5 bases from J, with 4 bases between. This CDR3 has 13 residues. CDR3 bases: TGTGCCAGCAGTTTAGCGAGAACCGGGGAGCTGTTTTTT. Its translation is CASSLARTGELFF.

This clonotype appeared many times. This chain links TRBV29-1 with TRBJ2-7; no definite D call. The CDR3 totals 12 residues. Germline lookup yields CDR1 SQVTM and CDR2 ANQGSEA. Trimming cost V 1 base and J 7 bases, with 11 bases left between them. CDR3 sequence (DNA): TGCAGCGTTGAAGGGCTCGCTCGGGAGCAGTACTTC. Its translation: CSVEGLAREQYF.

The table lists this clonotype with many counts. The chain carries TRBV30 and TRBJ1-6, with D possibly being TRBD1 (6 bases). Trimming shortened V by 0 bases and J by 10 bases, and 13 bases separated the two germline ends. The CDR3 totals 14 residues. CDR1 GTSNPN and CDR2 SVGIG come from the germline V gene (reference sequence). The CDR3 sequence: CAWSVWQGHSPLHF. The CDR3 coding sequence is TGTGCCTGGAGTGTTTGGCAGGGACACTCACCCCTCCACTTT.

This clonotype has a count of ten or more. The V call is TRBV19, the J call TRBJ1-5; D call uncertain. The germline CDR1 and CDR2 sequences are LNHDA and SQIVND (reference sequence). V shed 1 base and J shed 0 bases, with 10 bases lying between them. CDR3 length equals 16 residues. CDR3 bases: TGTGCCAGTAGTATAGGATACAAAAATAGCAATCAGCCCCAGCATTTT. Protein: CASSIGYKNSNQPQHF.